The clone carrying this T cell receptor beta chain has just a few counts. This sample stems from a study of control samples from healthy donors and cancer patients. The table came from immunoSEQ multiplex PCR; TCRdb's copy has only in-frame clones and leaves some out. The profile covers 98,000 or so clones, with about 80% appearing a single time and roughly 6.5% taken by the ten largest. The sequence was collected from a man aged 18 to 30 in good health. The sequencing sample was made of blood.

The CDR3 reads CASSWGYYGYTF. The CDR3 bases are TGTGCCAGCAGCTGGGGTTACTATGGCTACACCTTC. J is TRBJ1-2 and V is TRBV11-2, with D hard to call. V lost 4 bases and J lost 3, with 6 bases in between. CDR3 length: 12 amino acids. In germline, CDR1 is SGHAT, CDR2 FQNNGV.